This TCR beta chain was documented in a study of Ad26.COV2.S vaccination and SARS-CoV-2 variants. Using immunoSEQ multiplex PCR, the repertoire was profiled, and TCRdb retains in-frame clones only, with some absent. The data hold hundreds of thousands of clones, with 70% to 90% observed a single time. Regarding the study as a whole: Recipients of vaccine and of placebo showed similar breadth of their non-spike TCR repertoires. Marked by substantial breadth, spike-specific CD8+ and CD4+ T cell responses were reportedly seen after vaccination. Total T cell responses were possibly underestimated by TCR breadth and depth analyses.

V dropped 10 bases and J dropped 1; count of bases not matched to a gene: 3. CDR3 length equals 13 residues. Germline assignment: CDR1 MGHDK and CDR2 SYGVNS. The treatment here: approximately 18 received Ad26.COV2.S at low or high dose, single or two shots; 5 received placebo; per-sample allocation not given. Each sample was drawn 63 days after the first injection (of vaccine or placebo). Recruitment in Boston yielded a donor of adult age, 18-55 years. Points on this clone: Antigen unknown.

The chain joins TRBV25-1 to TRBJ2-3, with 9 bases that match TRBD1. This receptor was identified in a person aged 18-60 years who received the Ad26.COV2.S COVID-19 vaccine or a placebo. The specimen comprised peripheral blood, sampled in a trial of Ad26.COV2.S vaccine versus placebo. CDR3 sequence reads: CATRTGGTDTQYF. Here the CDR3 DNA reads TGTGCCACCCGGACAGGGGGCACAGATACGCAGTATTTT.